The following is a T cell receptor beta chain sequence with its context. Its antigen is unidentified. The data were taken from a study of blood T cells in healthy people across ages. Overall study: There was about one barcoded beta molecule captured by template switching per two T cells.

A second PCR, run for about 7 to 11 cycles, used a sample-barcoded 5' primer plus a J-beta primer mix. TCRdb redid the calling of the 5' RACE reads with MiXCR, one entry per CDR3 protein. The table has around 1,100,000 distinct CDR3 sequences, more than 30% seen once. The CDR3 sequence is 14 residues long. The V gene end was trimmed by 1 base and the J gene end by 5 bases; junction bases not matched to a gene: 4. The study, taken as a whole, reports: It was held that the diversity estimates obtained from one million T cells were underestimates.

Each sample used at least 6 million PBMCs. No fewer than 5.5 micrograms of total RNA were isolated from every sample. V gene TRBV12-3 or TRBV12-4 combines with J gene TRBJ1-1, with 7 nucleotides matching TRBD1. The sample consisted of blood. The sequence was collected from a man younger than 35 in good health. DNA of the CDR3: TGTGCCAGCAGTTTAGGACAGGGCGAGACTGAAGCTTTCTTT. Translating it yields CASSLGQGETEAFF.